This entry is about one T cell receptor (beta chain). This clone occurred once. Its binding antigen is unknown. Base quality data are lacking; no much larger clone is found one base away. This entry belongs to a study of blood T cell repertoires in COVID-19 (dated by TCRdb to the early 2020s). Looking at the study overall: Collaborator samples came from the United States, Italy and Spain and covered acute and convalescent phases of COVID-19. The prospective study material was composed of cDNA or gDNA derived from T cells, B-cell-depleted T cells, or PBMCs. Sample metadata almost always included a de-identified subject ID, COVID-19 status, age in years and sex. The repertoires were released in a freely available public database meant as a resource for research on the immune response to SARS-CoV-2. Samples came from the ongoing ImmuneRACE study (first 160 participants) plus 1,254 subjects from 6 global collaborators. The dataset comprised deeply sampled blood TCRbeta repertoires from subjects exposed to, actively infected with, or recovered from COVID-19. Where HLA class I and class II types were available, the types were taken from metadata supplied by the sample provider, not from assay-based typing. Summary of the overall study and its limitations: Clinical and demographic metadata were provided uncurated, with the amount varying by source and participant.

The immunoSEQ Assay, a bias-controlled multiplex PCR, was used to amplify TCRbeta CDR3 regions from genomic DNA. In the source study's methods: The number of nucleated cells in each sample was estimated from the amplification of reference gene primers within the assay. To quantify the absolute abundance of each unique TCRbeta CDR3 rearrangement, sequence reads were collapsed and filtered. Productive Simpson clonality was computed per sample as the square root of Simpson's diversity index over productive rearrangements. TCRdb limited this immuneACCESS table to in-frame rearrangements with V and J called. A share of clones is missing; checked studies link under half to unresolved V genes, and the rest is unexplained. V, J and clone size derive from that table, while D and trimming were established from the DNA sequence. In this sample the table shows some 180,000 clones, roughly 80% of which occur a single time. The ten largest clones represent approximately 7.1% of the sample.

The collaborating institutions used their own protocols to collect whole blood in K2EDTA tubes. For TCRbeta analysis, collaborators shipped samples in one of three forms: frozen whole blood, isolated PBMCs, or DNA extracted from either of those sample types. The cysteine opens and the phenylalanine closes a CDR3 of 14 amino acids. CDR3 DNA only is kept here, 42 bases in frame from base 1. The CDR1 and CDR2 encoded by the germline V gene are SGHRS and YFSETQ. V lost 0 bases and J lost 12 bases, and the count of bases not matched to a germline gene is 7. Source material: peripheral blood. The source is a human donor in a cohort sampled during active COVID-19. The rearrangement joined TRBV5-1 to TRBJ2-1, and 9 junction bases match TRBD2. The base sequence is TGCGCCAGCAGCTTGGTAGCGGGGGAACATAGGCAGTTCTTC. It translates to CASSLVAGEHRQFF.